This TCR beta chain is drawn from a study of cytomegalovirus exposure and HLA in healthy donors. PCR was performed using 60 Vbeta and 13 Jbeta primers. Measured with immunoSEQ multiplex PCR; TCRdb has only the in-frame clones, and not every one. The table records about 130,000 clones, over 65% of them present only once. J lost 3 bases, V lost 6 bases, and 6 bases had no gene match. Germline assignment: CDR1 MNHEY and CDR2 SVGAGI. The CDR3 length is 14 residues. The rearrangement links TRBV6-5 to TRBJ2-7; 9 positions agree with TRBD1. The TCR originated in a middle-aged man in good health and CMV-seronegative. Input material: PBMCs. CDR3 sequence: CASREPGQGYEQYF. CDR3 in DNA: TGTGCCAGCAGGGAACCGGGACAGGGCTACGAGCAGTACTTC.